The rows below give T cell receptor beta chains drawn from one sample of a study of blood T cell repertoires in COVID-19. Profiling relied on immunoSEQ multiplex PCR, and the TCRdb table lists in-frame clones only, not all of them. Of roughly 270,000 clones listed, roughly 80% were seen once; the top ten hold about 5%. Sequencing input: PBMCs or T cells enriched from blood (not recorded which). These receptors were taken from a man aged 35-49 years who had been exposed to COVID-19. Both conserved end residues are part of each CDR3. The D gene is left open where the match is weak.

>TRBV10-2|-|TRBJ1-1
CASSDSGAETEAFF
>TRBV15|-|TRBJ1-4
CATSRDPGGDEKLFF
>TRBV6-5|TRBD1|TRBJ1-2
CASRRKTGVGYGYTF
>TRBV11-2|TRBD1|TRBJ2-5
CASSLSGQGSETQYF
>TRBV5-1|-|TRBJ2-3
CASSLLGHNTDTQYF
>TRBV10-2|-|TRBJ2-3
CASRAPRLTSTDTQYF
>TRBV15|-|TRBJ1-5
CATSRESLNQPQHF
>TRBV29-1|-|TRBJ2-2
CSAREGKDTGELFF
>TRBV18|TRBD2|TRBJ2-4
CASSPPTSVGNIQYF
>TRBV19|TRBD1|TRBJ1-5
CASSQDRDQPQHF
>TRBV12-3/TRBV12-4|-|TRBJ2-3
CASSSGTPTQYF
>TRBV7-9|TRBD1|TRBJ1-2
CASSPNRDRETGYTF
>TRBV10-2|-|TRBJ2-7
CASSENGQYF
>TRBV3-1/TRBV3-2|TRBD2|TRBJ2-2
CASSHSGRSNTGELFF
>TRBV9|TRBD1|TRBJ1-6
CASSVGQGPESPLHF
>TRBV19|-|TRBJ1-5
CASSTIPPNQPQHF
>TRBV15|TRBD2|TRBJ2-7
CATSRVAGGPHEQYF
>TRBV18|-|TRBJ1-5
CASSLDLRNQPQHF
>TRBV7-6|-|TRBJ2-3
CASSLLVTGDTQYF
>TRBV12-5|TRBD2|TRBJ2-2
CASGPTSGRVRTGELFF
>TRBV5-1|-|TRBJ2-3
CASRFGEARTDTQYF
>TRBV3-1/TRBV3-2|-|TRBJ1-3
CASSLTLSSGNTIYF
>TRBV19|-|TRBJ1-5
CASSIMWGRNQPQHF
>TRBV6-5|-|TRBJ2-1
CASSPRSLSYNEQFF
>TRBV24-1|-|TRBJ2-1
CATSQATSNGVHNEQFF
>TRBV5-1|TRBD2|TRBJ2-3
CASSFSGSTDTQYF
>TRBV2|TRBD2|TRBJ2-3
CASKAGESTDTQYF
>TRBV19|-|TRBJ2-6
CASSIRGSGANVLTF
>TRBV10-3|TRBD1|TRBJ1-1
CATRRTGLNTEAFF
>TRBV11-2|TRBD2|TRBJ2-1
CASSSRLGTSAHEQFF
>TRBV20-1|-|TRBJ1-2
CSASEGRSRHGYTF
>TRBV3-1/TRBV3-2|-|TRBJ2-1
CASSPGLRNEQFF
>TRBV7-9|-|TRBJ2-1
CASSPWAGGGGMTNEQFF
>TRBV5-1|TRBD2|TRBJ2-3
CASSLGLAGAWDTQYF
>TRBV19|-|TRBJ1-1
CASSIDGGSNTEAFF
>TRBV7-3|TRBD2|TRBJ2-3
CASSWISHPSNERGVGTDTQYF
>TRBV11-3|TRBD1|TRBJ1-6
CASSSGQGEMPPLHF
>TRBV5-4|TRBD1|TRBJ1-3
CASSTDRTTGNTIYF
>TRBV6-5|-|TRBJ1-2
CASSRTGLQTYGYTF
>TRBV5-4|TRBD2|TRBJ2-7
CASSFQAGGGYEQYF
>TRBV5-8|TRBD1|TRBJ1-2
CASIAGTGATYGYTF
>TRBV2|TRBD2|TRBJ2-2
CASNLGSGSVGGELFF
>TRBV20-1|-|TRBJ2-3
CSASPKVSLHGDTQYF
>TRBV24-1|-|TRBJ2-1
CATSAPILDEQFF
>TRBV7-7|-|TRBJ1-1
CASTAYGGNTEAFF
>TRBV7-9|TRBD1|TRBJ1-5
CASIGQGAIRAYSNQPQHF
>TRBV21-1|-|TRBJ1-2
CASSRTRQGIIYGYTF